This TCR beta chain derives from a study of blood T cell repertoires in COVID-19. CDR3 length: 16 amino acids. Per germline, CDR1 SGHKS and CDR2 YYEKEE (reference sequence). V was trimmed by 3 bases and J by 0 bases, leaving 13 bases between them. Assay used: immunoSEQ multiplex PCR; TCRdb lists only in-frame clones, some missing. Of some 670,000 clones listed, just under 90% were seen once; the top ten hold over 0.2%. The chain has TRBV5-5 and TRBJ1-3, with D maybe TRBD1 (5 bases). Sample: peripheral blood. The clonotype comes from a woman aged 18-29 years with acute or convalescent COVID-19. The DNA for the CDR3 is TGTGCCAGCAGCTCTGGGGGGTTCAGCTCTGGAAACACCATATATTTT. This sequence encodes CASSSGGFSSGNTIYF.